One sample yielded the 9 T cell receptor beta chains listed below, sequenced in a study of T cell responses to AZD1222 COVID-19 vaccine. Measured with immunoSEQ multiplex PCR; TCRdb has only the in-frame clones, and not every one. The table has about 150,000 clones, approximately 89% seen once. The starting material was peripheral blood, obtained on day 0 of AZD1222 vaccination. The receptors here all came from an adult in good health.

This clone has a handful of counts. The chain has TRBV7-3 and TRBJ2-2; possible D gene TRBD1, 5 bases. V was shortened by 5 bases and J by 1 base, with 11 bases between the two germline ends. Germline V CDR1 and CDR2: SGHTA, FQGTGA. The CDR3 sequence is 15 residues long. The chain's CDR3 is CASSADRLNTGELFF. The CDR3, as DNA: TGTGCCAGCAGCGCCGACAGACTGAACACCGGGGAGCTGTTTTTT.

This clone was observed a single time. The chain couples TRBV3-1 (or the pseudogene TRBV3-2) to TRBJ1-5; no clear D gene. The CDR3 has 15 residues. Per germline, CDR1 LGHDT and CDR2 YNNKEL (reference sequence). The V gene lost 1 base and the J gene lost 2 bases, with 9 bases spanning the gap. This CDR3 is CASSQGDRGNQPQHF. The CDR3, as DNA: TGTGCCAGCAGCCAAGGTGATCGCGGCAATCAGCCCCAGCATTTT.

This clone occurred once. The rearrangement joins TRBV28 to TRBJ1-1, with unresolved D. The CDR3 length is 12 residues. The V end was cut by 11 bases, the J end by 4 bases, with 14 bases between. The germline V gene has CDR1 MDHEN and CDR2 SYDVKM. The CDR3 loop reads CASQAGPTEAFF. The CDR3 DNA reads TGTGCCTCCCAGGCCGGACCCACTGAAGCTTTCTTT. Looking up the rest from reference TRBV28 and TRBJ1-1 gives the full variable domain: DVKVTQSSRYLVKRTGEKVFLECVQDMDHENMFWYRQDPGLGLRLIYFSYDVKMKEKGDIPEGYSVSREKKERFSLILESASTNQTSMYLCASQAGPTEAFFGQGTRLTVV.

This clone appeared a single time. The CDR3 DNA follows: TGTGCCAGCAGCTACGACACGAATGAAAAACTGTTTTTT. Its protein is CASSYDTNEKLFF. The chain links TRBV6-5 to TRBJ1-4; D remains ambiguous. Between the trimmed V and J ends, which lost 6 bases and 5 bases, there was a span of 10 bases. Germline values: CDR1 MNHEY, CDR2 SVGAGI. The CDR3 spans 13 residues.

The chain links TRBV2 to TRBJ1-5; D unclear. With 1 base removed from V and 5 bases from J, the gap between germline ends came to 9 bases. The CDR3 consists of 14 residues. Germline-derived CDR1 and CDR2 are SNHLY and FYNNEI. The CDR3 sequence: CASSEEFGYQPQHF. DNA for the CDR3: TGTGCCAGCAGTGAAGAGTTCGGTTATCAGCCCCAGCATTTT.

This clone was counted many times. The chain couples TRBV7-2 to TRBJ1-2; 7 bases match TRBD1. J was trimmed by 4 bases and V by 4 bases; bases with no gene match: 9. Germline CDR1 is SGHTA and CDR2 is FQGNSA. The CDR3 has 15 amino acids. The CDR3, as DNA: TGTGCCAGCAGCTCCGAAGGCTCAGGGGGCTATGGCTACACCTTC. Its protein is CASSSEGSGGYGYTF.

The table lists this clone with a few counts. The gene calls are TRBV5-4 and TRBJ2-5; TRBD2 aligns across 14 bases. Germline loops: CDR1 SGHNT, CDR2 YYREEE (reference sequence). V shed 1 base and J 1 base; nucleotides not matched to a gene: 3. The CDR3 is 17 residues long. This CDR3 is CASSLKGTSGGQETQYF. In nucleotides, the CDR3 is TGTGCCAGCAGCTTGAAAGGGACTAGCGGGGGCCAAGAGACCCAGTACTTC.

The gene calls are TRBV9 and TRBJ2-3; possible D gene TRBD2, 6 bases. The V and J ends lost 4 bases and 11 bases respectively, with 17 bases between them. The CDR3 has 13 amino acids. CDR1 SGDLS and CDR2 YYNGEE come from the germline V gene. The CDR3 DNA reads as TGTGCCAGCAGCCCCCGATGGGCTAGCGAGCAGTATTTT. Translated, it gives CASSPRWASEQYF.

This clone was picked up one time. The rearrangement links TRBV7-9 to TRBJ1-3; D remains unclear. Between the trimmed V and J ends, which lost 0 bases and 0 bases, there was a span of 9 bases. The germline V gene encodes CDR1 SEHNR and CDR2 FQNEAQ (reference sequence). This CDR3 has 16 amino acids. CDR3 sequence reads: CASSLATPNSGNTIYF. Here the CDR3 DNA reads TGTGCCAGCAGCTTAGCTACGCCCAACTCTGGAAACACCATATATTTT.